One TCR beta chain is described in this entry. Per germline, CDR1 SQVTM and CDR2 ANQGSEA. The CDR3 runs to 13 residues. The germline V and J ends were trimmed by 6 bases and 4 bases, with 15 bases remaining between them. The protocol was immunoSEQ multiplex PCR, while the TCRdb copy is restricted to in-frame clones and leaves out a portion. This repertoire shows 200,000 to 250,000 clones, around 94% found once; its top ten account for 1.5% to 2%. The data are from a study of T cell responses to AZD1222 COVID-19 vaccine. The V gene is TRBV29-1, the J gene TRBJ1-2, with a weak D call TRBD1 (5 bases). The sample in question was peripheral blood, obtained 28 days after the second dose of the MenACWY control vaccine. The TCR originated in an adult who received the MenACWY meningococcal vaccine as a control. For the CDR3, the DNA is TGCAGCGTGGGGGACCAGGGCGGCTATGGCTACACCTTC. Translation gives CSVGDQGGYGYTF.